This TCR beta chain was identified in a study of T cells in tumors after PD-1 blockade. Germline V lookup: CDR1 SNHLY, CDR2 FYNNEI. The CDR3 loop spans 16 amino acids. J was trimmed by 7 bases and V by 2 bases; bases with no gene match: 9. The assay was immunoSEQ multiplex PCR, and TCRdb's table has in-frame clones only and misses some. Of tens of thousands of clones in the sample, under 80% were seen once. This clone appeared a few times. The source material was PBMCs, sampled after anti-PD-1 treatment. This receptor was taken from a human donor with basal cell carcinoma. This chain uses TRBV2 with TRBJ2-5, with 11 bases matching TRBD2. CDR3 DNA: TGTGCCAGCAGTGAAAGGATAGCGGGGGGGCTTGTGACCCAGTACTTC. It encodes CASSERIAGGLVTQYF.